Sequencing of this T cell receptor beta chain was carried out in a study of human T cells and chemical hapten exposure. Overall study: Patients were given diphenylcyclopropenone on the scalp weekly across the roughly 24-week study. General observations from the study: There was no change with DPC sensitization in TCRs above 1 in 1000 frequency.

This CDR3 region has 17 residues. The germline gives CDR1 MNHNY, CDR2 SVGAGI (reference sequence). V lost 2 bases to trimming and J lost 3 bases; unmatched junction nucleotides: 7. Time point meaning: patch test 3, about 24 weeks after DPC sensitization. The sample's treatment: therapeutic diphenylcyclopropenone sensitization with weekly scalp DPC. Staff drew blood before applying each patch test. Single cDNA molecules in the library carried unique molecular identifiers attached during preparation. MiXCR was run by TCRdb on the RACE reads, yielding one entry per CDR3 protein. The sample has over 55,000 distinct CDR3 sequences; approximately 10% are singletons. Remarks on this clonotype: What it binds is unknown.

The clonotype originates from a woman aged 45-60 years with alopecia areata. Some clones in this sample may be carry-over from other donors' samples. Source: whole blood, taken in connection with sensitization to the hapten diphenylcyclopropenone (DPC). This chain connects TRBV6-6 to TRBJ2-2; 9 bases are shared with TRBD2. The CDR3 coding sequence is TGTGCCAGCAGTTACCCCCCTAGCGGGGCGTACACCGGGGAGCTGTTTTTT. Amino acid sequence: CASSYPPSGAYTGELFF.